The 11 T cell receptor beta chains in this list originate from one sample, sequenced in a study of T cell changes during pregnancy in multiple sclerosis. Sequenced by immunoSEQ multiplex PCR; TCRdb stores in-frame clones only, minus some. The sample gives 20,000 to 30,000 clones, about 88% of which show up once; roughly 17% is in the top ten. The sequencing here drew on CD8+ T cells from peripheral blood mononuclear cells, taken in the second trimester of pregnancy. These TCRs come from a female donor with multiple sclerosis, enrolled in a pregnancy study.

V gene TRBV19 combines with J gene TRBJ2-1, with TRBD2 identical over 14 bases. CDR1 is LNHDA, CDR2 SQIVND, per germline (reference sequence). The trim removed 4 bases at V and 4 bases at J, leaving 24 bases unmatched. This CDR3 is built from 23 residues. CDR3 in DNA: TGTGCCAGTAGTACAAAAGTCCCGGGACTAGCGGGAGTACTTCGACCGTTTTACAATGAGCAGTTCTTC. It specifies CASSTKVPGLAGVLRPFYNEQFF.

A word on this clone: At one end the junction does not follow the germline gene, possibly because of a read error. V usage is TRBV11-2 and J usage is TRBJ2-3, with D tentatively TRBD2 (7 bases). There are 15 residues in the CDR3. CDR1 is SGHAT, CDR2 FQNNGV, per germline. CDR3 protein: CDVIFPEWEGGTQYF. The CDR3 DNA is TGCGACGTTATATTCCCGGAGTGGGAGGGGGGTACGCAGTATTTT.

The chain has TRBV19 and TRBJ2-7, with D perhaps TRBD1 (5 bases). The CDR3 consists of 15 residues. Germline-derived CDR1 and CDR2 are LNHDA and SQIVND (reference sequence). V gave up 3 bases and J gave up 4 bases, with 16 bases separating them. CDR3 DNA: TGTGCCAGTAGTATGACAGCCCATTGGGAATACGAGCAGTACTTC. Translation: CASSMTAHWEYEQYF.

This clone is deemed medium-sized. The chain is built from TRBV5-1 and TRBJ2-3; a weak D match, TRBD2 (5 bases). The CDR3 is made up of 12 amino acids. Germline V gene lookup returns CDR1 SGHRS and CDR2 YFSETQ. Trimming removed 7 bases at V and 5 bases at J, with 11 bases between. The CDR3, as DNA: TGCGCCAGCCGCATAGGAGGAGATACGCAGTATTTT. Translating gives CASRIGGDTQYF.

This rearrangement joins TRBV14 to TRBJ2-2; no definite D call. V lost 5 bases, J lost 1 base, and 8 bases lay in between. The CDR3 covers 14 residues. Germline lookup yields CDR1 SGHDN and CDR2 FVKESK. Here the CDR3 DNA reads TGTGCCAGCAGCTTCGGCGGGAACACCGGGGAGCTGTTTTTT. Protein sequence: CASSFGGNTGELFF. Filled out from reference TRBV14 and TRBJ2-2, the complete variable domain reads EAGVTQFPSHSVIEKGQTVTLRCDPISGHDNLYWYRRVMGKEIKFLLHFVKESKQDESGMPNNRFLAERTGGTYSTLKVQPAELEDSGVYFCASSFGGNTGELFFGEGSRLTVL.

This clone was observed a single time. The J gene is TRBJ2-7, the V gene TRBV4-3, with TRBD2 as a possible D gene (6 bases). Between the trimmed V and J ends, which lost 0 bases and 3 bases, there was a span of 12 bases. Germline loops: CDR1 LGHNA, CDR2 YSLEER. The CDR3 extends over 15 amino acids. CDR3 DNA: TGCGCCAGCAGCCAAGATCGTAGCGGTAGCTACGAGCAGTACTTC. Translation gives CASSQDRSGSYEQYF.

This chain connects TRBV15 to TRBJ2-1; tentatively, D is TRBD1 (5 bases). V was shortened by 5 bases and J by 6 bases, with 14 bases between the two germline ends. This CDR3 is 14 amino acids long. Germline V gives CDR1 LNHNV, CDR2 YYDKDF (reference sequence). The DNA for the CDR3 is TGTGCCACCAGCTCTGAGGACAAATTCAATGAGCAGTTCTTC. Translated: CATSSEDKFNEQFF.

This chain connects TRBV4-3 to TRBJ2-3; D is undetermined. The V and J ends lost 0 bases and 2 bases respectively, with 6 bases between them. The CDR3 runs to 14 residues. Per germline, CDR1 LGHNA and CDR2 YSLEER. The CDR3 sequence: CASSQEVATDTQYF. The CDR3 bases are TGCGCCAGCAGCCAAGAGGTAGCCACAGATACGCAGTATTTT.

V and J are TRBV5-6 and TRBJ2-7, with 8 positions matching TRBD1. Germline CDR1 is SGHDT and CDR2 is YYEEEE. With 6 bases clipped from V and 6 bases from J, the junction kept 14 bases outside the gene matches. This CDR3 has 15 amino acids. CDR3 in amino acids: CASIGTGTGLPEQYF. The CDR3 nucleotides are TGTGCCAGCATCGGAACCGGGACAGGACTGCCCGAGCAGTACTTC.

The V gene is TRBV28, the J gene TRBJ2-7, with TRBD1 matching 9 bases. Per germline, CDR1 MDHEN and CDR2 SYDVKM. This CDR3 has 15 amino acids. The trim removed 3 bases at V and 5 bases at J, leaving 8 bases unmatched. CDR3 DNA sequence: TGTGCCAGCAGTTTCCCCAATACAGGGGGCGACGAGCAGTACTTC. This sequence encodes CASSFPNTGGDEQYF.

The CDR3 DNA reads TGTGCCAGCAGTTCGGACAGGAGGCAAGAGACCCAGTACTTC. This encodes CASSSDRRQETQYF. The genes are TRBV28 and TRBJ2-5, with 7 bases identical to TRBD1. The CDR3 is made up of 14 amino acids. Unmatched junction bases numbered 4, after V lost 4 bases and J lost 2 bases. CDR1 and CDR2 (germline): MDHEN, SYDVKM.